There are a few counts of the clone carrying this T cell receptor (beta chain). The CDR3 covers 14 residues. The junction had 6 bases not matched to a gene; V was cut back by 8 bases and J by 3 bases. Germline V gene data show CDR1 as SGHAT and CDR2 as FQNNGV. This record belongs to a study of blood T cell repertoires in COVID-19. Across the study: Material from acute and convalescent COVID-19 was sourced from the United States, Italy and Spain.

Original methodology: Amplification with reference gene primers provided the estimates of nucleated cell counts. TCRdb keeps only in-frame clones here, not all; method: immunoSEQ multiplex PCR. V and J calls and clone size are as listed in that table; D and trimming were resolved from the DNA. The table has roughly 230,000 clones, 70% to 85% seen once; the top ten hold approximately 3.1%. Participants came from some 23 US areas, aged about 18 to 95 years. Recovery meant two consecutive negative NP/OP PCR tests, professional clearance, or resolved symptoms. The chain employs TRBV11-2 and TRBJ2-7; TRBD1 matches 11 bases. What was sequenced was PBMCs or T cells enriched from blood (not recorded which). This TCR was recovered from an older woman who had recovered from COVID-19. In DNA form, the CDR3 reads TGTGCCAGCGGGCCCGGGACAGGGGGCTACGAGCAGTACTTC. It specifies CASGPGTGGYEQYF.